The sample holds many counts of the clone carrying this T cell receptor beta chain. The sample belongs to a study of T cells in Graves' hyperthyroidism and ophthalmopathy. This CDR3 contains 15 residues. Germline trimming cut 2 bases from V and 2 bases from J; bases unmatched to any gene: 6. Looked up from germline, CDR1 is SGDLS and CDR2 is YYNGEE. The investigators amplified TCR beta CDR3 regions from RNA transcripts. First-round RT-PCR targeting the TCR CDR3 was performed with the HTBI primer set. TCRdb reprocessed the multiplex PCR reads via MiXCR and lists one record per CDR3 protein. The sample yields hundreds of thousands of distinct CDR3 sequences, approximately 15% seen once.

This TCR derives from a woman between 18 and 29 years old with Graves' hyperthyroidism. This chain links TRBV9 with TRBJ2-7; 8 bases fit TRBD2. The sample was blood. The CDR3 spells CASSVSGTDTYEQYF. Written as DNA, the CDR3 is TGTGCCAGCAGCGTTAGCGGGACCGACACCTACGAGCAGTACTTC.